A single sample is the source of the 21 T cell receptor beta chains below, sequenced in a study of T cell changes during pregnancy in multiple sclerosis. Assay: immunoSEQ multiplex PCR; the TCRdb copy retains only in-frame clones and omits some. Of some 31,000 clones in the sample, roughly 90% are singletons; the top ten hold over 5%. The source was CD8+ T cells from peripheral blood mononuclear cells, collected in the second trimester of pregnancy. These receptors came from a female donor with multiple sclerosis, enrolled in a pregnancy study.

The CDR3 is CASSSLAGFKNIQYF. CDR3 DNA sequence: TGTGCCAGCAGCTCACTAGCGGGATTTAAAAACATTCAGTACTTC. The rearrangement uses TRBV13 and TRBJ2-4, with 10 positions matching TRBD2. This CDR3 spans 15 amino acids. V shed 4 bases and J 4 bases; nucleotides not matched to a gene: 4. CDR1 is PRHDT, CDR2 FYEKMQ, per germline (reference sequence). The full variable domain, completed using reference TRBV13 and TRBJ2-4, is AAGVIQSPRHLIKEKRETATLKCYPIPRHDTVYWYQQGPGQDPQFLISFYEKMQSDKGSIPDRFSAQQFSDYHSELNMSSLELGDSALYFCASSSLAGFKNIQYFGAGTRLSVL.

J is TRBJ2-5 and V is TRBV4-3; TRBD2 agrees at 12 bases. The CDR3 is 19 amino acids. Germline V gene sequence: CDR1 LGHNA, CDR2 YSLEER. Trimming at V came to 0 bases and at J to 5 bases, leaving 13 bases not matched to a gene. The CDR3 DNA reads as TGCGCCAGCAGCCAAGATAGAGCTAGCGGGAGGGCGGGGGGTGAGACCCAGTACTTC. Translation gives CASSQDRASGRAGGETQYF.

CDR3 protein: CASSQVGGSIDEQFF. CDR3 DNA sequence: TGCGCCAGCAGCCAAGTTGGCGGGAGTATAGATGAGCAGTTCTTC. The rearrangement joins TRBV4-1 to TRBJ2-1; TRBD2 matches 7 bases. CDR1 and CDR2 (germline): MGHRA, YSYEKL. Unmatched junction bases numbered 8, after V lost 1 base and J lost 8 bases. The CDR3 extends over 15 amino acids.

This chain connects TRBV4-3 to TRBJ2-2, with TRBD2 matching over 11 bases. The CDR3 is 16 amino acids. Germline CDR1 is LGHNA and CDR2 is YSLEER. V lost 4 bases to trimming and J lost 2 bases; unmatched junction nucleotides: 3. The CDR3: CASSPGTSGNTGELFF. In DNA form, the CDR3 reads TGCGCCAGCAGCCCCGGGACTAGCGGTAACACCGGGGAGCTGTTTTTT.

The chain carries TRBV5-8 and TRBJ2-7, with 7 bases fitting TRBD2. V lost 2 bases to trimming and J lost 0 bases; unmatched junction nucleotides: 2. The CDR3 is 14 residues long. Germline-derived CDR1 and CDR2 are SGHTS and YDEGEE. In DNA form, the CDR3 reads TGTGCCAGCAGCTTTGGGGGGGTCTCCTACGAGCAGTACTTC. It encodes CASSFGGVSYEQYF.

V gene TRBV7-3 combines with J gene TRBJ2-3; D possibly corresponds to TRBD1 (5 bases). V lost 5 bases and J lost 5, with 8 bases in between. Germline CDR1 SGHTA, CDR2 FQGTGA. This CDR3 contains 12 residues. The CDR3 protein is CASSATGDTQYF. Written as DNA, the CDR3 is TGTGCCAGCAGCGCAACAGGAGATACGCAGTATTTT.

The genes are TRBV12-2 and TRBJ2-7; the DNA was not used to check the table's D call, TRBD1. TRBV12-2 is annotated as a pseudogene. The CDR3 covers 12 residues. This CDR3 is CASRSRHGEQYF. DNA of the CDR3: TGTGCAAGTCGCTCCAGACACGGCGAGCAGTACTTC.

This chain uses TRBV5-1 with TRBJ2-5; 9 bases align to TRBD1. With V trimmed by 5 bases and J by 1 base, 6 bases remained unmatched. The V gene's germline CDR1 is SGHRS and CDR2 YFSETQ. The CDR3 contains 15 residues. The CDR3 protein is CASRTPTGGQETQYF. Written as DNA, the CDR3 is TGCGCCAGCAGAACCCCGACAGGGGGCCAAGAGACCCAGTACTTC.

The genes are TRBV9 and TRBJ2-7, with a possible D match to TRBD1 (5 bases). The CDR3 contains 14 residues. Looked up from germline, CDR1 is SGDLS and CDR2 is YYNGEE. V was clipped by 4 bases and J by 0 bases, with 11 bases between them. Here the CDR3 DNA reads TGTGCCAGCAGCAGGGGCGCCCCCTCCTACGAGCAGTACTTC. This encodes CASSRGAPSYEQYF.

This rearrangement joins TRBV7-9 to TRBJ1-1; D may be TRBD1 (6 bases). V lost 5 bases to trimming and J lost 3 bases, with 19 bases between them. From germline, CDR1 is SEHNR and CDR2 FQNEAQ (reference sequence). CDR3 length: 16 amino acids. CDR3 sequence: CASSHFSGGMDTEAFF. The CDR3 DNA is TGTGCCAGCAGCCATTTCAGCGGGGGCATGGACACTGAAGCTTTCTTT.

The rearrangement joins TRBV28 to TRBJ1-1, with TRBD1 matching over 8 bases. CDR3 length: 14 amino acids. J was trimmed by 11 bases and V by 5 bases; bases with no gene match: 13. Germline V gene sequence: CDR1 MDHEN, CDR2 SYDVKM. The CDR3 DNA is TGTGCCAGCAGTCCATGGTCCGGGACAGGCGTCGCTTTCTTT. It is translated as CASSPWSGTGVAFF. Full variable domain (remainder filled in from reference TRBV28 and TRBJ1-1): DVKVTQSSRYLVKRTGEKVFLECVQDMDHENMFWYRQDPGLGLRLIYFSYDVKMKEKGDIPEGYSVSREKKERFSLILESASTNQTSMYLCASSPWSGTGVAFFGQGTRLTVV.

J is TRBJ2-3 and V is TRBV2; maybe TRBD1 (5 bases). The germline V gene has CDR1 SNHLY and CDR2 FYNNEI. The CDR3 has 15 residues. Trimming cost V 3 bases and J 6 bases, with 16 bases left between them. This CDR3 reads CASSDRVPGWDTQYF. CDR3 DNA: TGTGCCAGCAGTGACAGGGTGCCAGGATGGGATACGCAGTATTTT.

The rearrangement links TRBV6-1 to TRBJ2-6, with 7 bases identical to TRBD1. Germline V gene data show CDR1 as MNHNS and CDR2 as SASEGT. Trimming took 2 bases from V and 0 from J; bases not matched to a gene: 4. The CDR3 extends over 17 amino acids. CDR3 coding DNA: TGTGCCAGCAGTGAATTTGCAGGGGGCTCTGGGGCCAACGTCCTGACTTTC. Its translation: CASSEFAGGSGANVLTF.

The rearrangement links TRBV28 to TRBJ2-5; 9 bases fit TRBD2. V gave up 5 bases and J gave up 7 bases; unmatched junction bases: 5. CDR1 is MDHEN, CDR2 SYDVKM, per germline. The length of the CDR3 is 13 residues. This CDR3 reads CASSIAGVGTQYF. The DNA of the CDR3 is TGTGCCAGCAGTATAGCGGGAGTAGGGACCCAGTACTTC.

This clone showed up many times. This chain links TRBV6-1 with TRBJ2-2; 12 bases agree with TRBD1. Trimming took 4 bases from V and 6 from J; bases not matched to a gene: 3. Germline V gives CDR1 MNHNS, CDR2 SASEGT. This CDR3 has 15 residues. The CDR3 DNA reads as TGTGCCAGCAGTGTAGGGACAGGGGGCCCCGGGGAGCTGTTTTTT. Translation gives CASSVGTGGPGELFF.

The V gene is TRBV27, the J gene TRBJ2-7, with D possibly matching TRBD1 (6 bases). Germline loops: CDR1 MNHEY, CDR2 SMNVEV (reference sequence). The CDR3 extends over 13 amino acids. Between the trimmed V and J ends, which lost 5 bases and 3 bases, there was a span of 11 bases. CDR3 residues: CASSGQNFYEQYF. The CDR3 DNA reads TGTGCCAGCAGTGGACAGAATTTCTACGAGCAGTACTTC.

This clone was counted a few times. V gene TRBV29-1 combines with J gene TRBJ2-2, with 11 bases lining up with TRBD1. This CDR3 has 16 amino acids. Germline V gene data show CDR1 as SQVTM and CDR2 as ANQGSEA. V lost 6 bases, J lost 2 bases, and 8 bases stayed unmatched. The CDR3 nucleotides read TGCAGCGTCGCGGTCGGACAGGGGGCTAACACCGGGGAGCTGTTTTTT. It specifies CSVAVGQGANTGELFF.

This clone was observed a few times. This CDR3 reads CAITRRARTEAFF. In nucleotides, the CDR3 is TGTGCCATCACTCGCAGGGCGAGAACTGAAGCTTTCTTT. This sequence joins TRBV10-3 and TRBJ1-1; the D gene is possibly TRBD1 (5 bases). V lost 7 bases and J lost 5, with 14 bases in between. Germline lookup yields CDR1 ENHRY and CDR2 SYGVKD. The CDR3 is 13 residues long.

The rearrangement uses TRBV7-9 and TRBJ1-1; TRBD1 is a possible D gene (5 bases). This CDR3 region has 10 residues. CDR1 SEHNR and CDR2 FQNEAQ come from the germline V gene (reference sequence). The CDR3 DNA sequence: TGTGTCACGGGGGGAACTGAAGCTTTCTTT. Protein product: CVTGGTEAFF.

The chain employs TRBV7-9 and TRBJ2-1; TRBD2 agrees at 12 bases. This CDR3 comprises 16 residues. V trimming: 5 bases; J trimming: 5 bases; junction bases outside the gene matches: 7. Germline V CDR1 and CDR2: SEHNR, FQNEAQ (reference sequence). DNA for the CDR3: TGTGCCAGCAGCCCCCGCACTAGCGGGGGGCACAATGAGCAGTTCTTC. It specifies CASSPRTSGGHNEQFF.

The chain has TRBV27 and TRBJ2-2; 7 nucleotides line up with TRBD2. CDR1 MNHEY and CDR2 SMNVEV come from the germline V gene (reference sequence). The CDR3 runs to 13 residues. J lost 6 bases, V lost 8 bases, and 6 bases had no gene match. CDR3 amino acids: CASGRGRAGELFF. CDR3 DNA: TGTGCCAGCGGACGTGGGAGGGCCGGGGAGCTGTTTTTT.